Presented here are 9 T cell receptor beta chains from one specimen sequenced in a study of Graves' ophthalmopathy and Graves' hyperthyroidism. Amplification from RNA transcripts yielded the TCR beta CDR3 regions. First-round RT-PCR used HTBI primers; second-round multiplex PCR followed. TCRdb independently ran MiXCR on the multiplex PCR reads; one entry per CDR3 protein. Of around 1,000,000 distinct CDR3 sequences listed, about two fifths are singletons. Sequencing was carried out using peripheral blood or thyroid tissue (not recorded which). The receptor source for this set is an adult man with Graves' hyperthyroidism.

This sequence joins TRBV15 and TRBJ1-5, with TRBD1 identical over 8 bases. CDR1 is LNHNV and CDR2 is YYDKDF in the germline V gene (reference sequence). V gave up 3 bases and J gave up 7 bases; unmatched junction bases: 5. The CDR3 totals 14 residues. The CDR3 DNA follows: TGTGCCACCAGCAGCCGACAGGGGAGCCAGCCCCAGCATTTT. This codes for CATSSRQGSQPQHF. Supplemented by reference TRBV15 and TRBJ1-5, the full variable domain reads DAMVIQNPRYQVTQFGKPVTLSCSQTLNHNVMYWYQQKSSQAPKLLFHYYDKDFNNEADTPDNFQSRRPNTSFCFLDIRSPGLGDTAMYLCATSSRQGSQPQHFGDGTRLSIL.

As concerns this clonotype: At one end, the junction sequence differs from germline, possibly due to a read error. The chain carries TRBV29-1 and TRBJ1-2; no clear D. The germline V gene has CDR1 SQVTM and CDR2 ANQGSEA. The CDR3 covers 16 residues. The CDR3 nucleotides read TGCAGCGTTGGTGTTGTGCCGGCAGGAGAGCACTATGACTATTCCTTC. This translates into CSVGVVPAGEHYDYSF.

This clonotype was detected many times. The CDR3 here is CASSLPRVRRAFF. CDR3 in DNA: TGTGCCAGCAGCTTACCCCGGGTCCGCAGGGCTTTCTTT. The rearrangement joins TRBV7-2 to TRBJ1-1, with D hard to call. Per the germline V gene, CDR1 is SGHTA and CDR2 is FQGNSA. V was shortened by 2 bases and J by 11 bases, with 15 bases between the two germline ends. The CDR3 has 13 residues.

This clonotype showed up many times. V usage is TRBV20-1 and J usage is TRBJ1-5, with a possible D match to TRBD1 (6 bases). Looked up from germline, CDR1 is DFQATT and CDR2 is SNEGSKA (reference sequence). The CDR3 is 15 amino acids. V was pared by 3 bases and J by 0 bases, with 12 bases between. CDR3 sequence reads: CSASHRQDSNQPQHF. Here the CDR3 DNA reads TGCAGTGCTAGTCACCGACAGGATAGCAATCAGCCCCAGCATTTT.

This clonotype showed up just a few times. The chain combines TRBV10-3 with TRBJ1-1; D not certain. In germline, CDR1 is ENHRY, CDR2 SYGVKD. This CDR3 has 14 amino acids. V lost 2 bases and J 2 bases, leaving 9 bases between the germline ends. CDR3 loop: CAISEKGINTEAFF. The CDR3 DNA is TGTGCCATCAGTGAGAAAGGGATCAACACTGAAGCTTTCTTT.

This clonotype was seen many times. The chain recombines TRBV7-9 with TRBJ2-5; TRBD2 agrees at 9 bases. The CDR3 covers 16 residues. Germline CDR1 reads SEHNR; CDR2 reads FQNEAQ (reference sequence). V lost 7 bases and J lost 5; bases outside the gene matches: 14. CDR3 protein: CASMGAGGPGSETQYF. DNA for the CDR3: TGTGCCAGCATGGGGGCGGGAGGGCCAGGTTCGGAGACCCAGTACTTC.

This chain uses TRBV7-2 with TRBJ2-5; weak D call: TRBD1 (6 bases). The CDR3 runs 15 residues. The germline V gene has CDR1 SGHTA and CDR2 FQGNSA. V lost 8 bases and J lost 5, with 21 bases in between. CDR3 coding DNA: TGTGCCAGCTCCCCTGGGGGCACCTCAGGCGAGACCCAGTACTTC. Translating it yields CASSPGGTSGETQYF.

This clonotype has just a few counts. The V and J genes are TRBV6-5 and TRBJ1-4, with TRBD1 identical over 7 bases. The germline V gene has CDR1 MNHEY and CDR2 SVGAGI. The CDR3 runs to 17 residues. V trimming: 5 bases; J trimming: 0 bases; junction bases outside the gene matches: 9. The CDR3 nucleotides read TGTGCCAGCAGTCCAGTGACCGGGACAGCAACTAATGAAAAACTGTTTTTT. Protein sequence: CASSPVTGTATNEKLFF.

CDR3 sequence: CATSRSGHNSPLHF. In nucleotides, the CDR3 is TGTGCCACCAGCAGATCGGGACATAATTCACCCCTCCACTTT. The chain joins TRBV15 to TRBJ1-6, with D possibly TRBD1 on 5 matching bases. The CDR3 sequence is 14 residues long. Germline CDR1 reads LNHNV; CDR2 reads YYDKDF (reference sequence). V was trimmed by 2 bases and J by 5 bases, leaving 7 bases between them.